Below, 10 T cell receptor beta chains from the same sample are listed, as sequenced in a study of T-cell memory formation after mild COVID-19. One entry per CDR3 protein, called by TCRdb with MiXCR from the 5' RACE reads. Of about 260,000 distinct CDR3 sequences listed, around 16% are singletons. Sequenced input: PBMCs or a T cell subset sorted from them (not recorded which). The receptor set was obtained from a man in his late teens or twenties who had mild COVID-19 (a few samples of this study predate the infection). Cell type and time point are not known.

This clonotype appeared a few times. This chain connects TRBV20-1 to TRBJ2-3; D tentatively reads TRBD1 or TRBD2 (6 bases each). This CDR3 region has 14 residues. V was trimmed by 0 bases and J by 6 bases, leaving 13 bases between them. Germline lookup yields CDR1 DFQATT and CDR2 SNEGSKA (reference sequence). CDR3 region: CSARDLGGLDTQYF. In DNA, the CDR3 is TGCAGTGCTAGAGATCTAGGGGGGTTGGATACGCAGTATTTT.

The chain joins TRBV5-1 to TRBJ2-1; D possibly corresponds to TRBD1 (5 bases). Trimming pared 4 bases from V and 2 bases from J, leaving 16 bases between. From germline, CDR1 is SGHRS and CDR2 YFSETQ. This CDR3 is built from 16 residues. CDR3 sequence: CASSQGLNLAYNEQFF. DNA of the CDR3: TGCGCCAGCAGCCAGGGCCTTAATTTAGCCTACAATGAGCAGTTCTTC.

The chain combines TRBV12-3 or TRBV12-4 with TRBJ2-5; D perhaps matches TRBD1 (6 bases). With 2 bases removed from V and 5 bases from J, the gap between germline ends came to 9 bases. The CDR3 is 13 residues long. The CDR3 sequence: CASSLHRDETQYF. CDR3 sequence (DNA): TGTGCCAGCAGTTTACACAGGGATGAGACCCAGTACTTC.

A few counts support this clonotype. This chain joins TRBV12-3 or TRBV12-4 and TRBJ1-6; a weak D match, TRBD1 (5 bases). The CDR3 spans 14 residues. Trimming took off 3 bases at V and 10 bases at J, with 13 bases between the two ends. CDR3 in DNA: TGTGCCAGCAGTTTTGTTGGCGGGGGGTCACCCCTCCACTTT. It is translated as CASSFVGGGSPLHF.

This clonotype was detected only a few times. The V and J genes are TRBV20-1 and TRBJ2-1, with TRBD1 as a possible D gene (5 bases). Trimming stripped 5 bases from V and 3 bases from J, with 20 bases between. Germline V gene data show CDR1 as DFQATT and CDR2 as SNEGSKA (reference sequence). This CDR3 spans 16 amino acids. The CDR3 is CSAPNRQWMGYNEQFF. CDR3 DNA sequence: TGCAGTGCTCCGAACCGACAGTGGATGGGCTACAATGAGCAGTTCTTC.

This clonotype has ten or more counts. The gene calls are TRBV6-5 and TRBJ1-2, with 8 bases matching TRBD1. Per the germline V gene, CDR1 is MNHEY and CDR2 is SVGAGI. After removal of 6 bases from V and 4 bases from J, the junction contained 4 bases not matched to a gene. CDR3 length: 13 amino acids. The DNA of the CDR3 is TGTGCCAGCAGCCAGACAGGGGCCTATGGCTACACCTTC. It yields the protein CASSQTGAYGYTF.

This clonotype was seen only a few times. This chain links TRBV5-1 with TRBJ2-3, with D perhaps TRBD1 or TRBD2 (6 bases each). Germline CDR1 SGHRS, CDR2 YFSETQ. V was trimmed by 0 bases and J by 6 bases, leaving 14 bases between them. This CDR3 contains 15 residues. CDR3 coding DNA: TGCGCCAGCAGCTTGGATGGGGGGCCGTCCGATACGCAGTATTTT. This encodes CASSLDGGPSDTQYF.

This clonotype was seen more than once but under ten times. The CDR3 spells CASSFRTGSYEQYF. DNA of the CDR3: TGTGCCAGCAGTTTTAGGACAGGCTCCTACGAGCAGTACTTC. V gene TRBV12-3 or TRBV12-4 combines with J gene TRBJ2-7; 7 bases map to TRBD1. Trimming cost V 3 bases and J 0 bases; bases outside gene matches: 2. The CDR3 contains 14 residues.

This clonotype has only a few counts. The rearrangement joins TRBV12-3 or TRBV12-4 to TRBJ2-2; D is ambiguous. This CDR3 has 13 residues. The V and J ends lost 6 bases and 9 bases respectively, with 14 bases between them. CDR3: CASSHLGVRELFF. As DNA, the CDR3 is TGTGCCAGCAGCCACCTTGGGGTCCGGGAGCTGTTTTTT.

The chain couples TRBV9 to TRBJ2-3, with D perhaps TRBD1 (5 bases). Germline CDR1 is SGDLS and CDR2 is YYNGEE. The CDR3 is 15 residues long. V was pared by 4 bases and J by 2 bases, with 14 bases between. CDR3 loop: CASSTGLRDTDTQYF. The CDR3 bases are TGTGCCAGCAGCACAGGTCTCAGGGACACAGATACGCAGTATTTT.